The sample holds a few counts of the clone carrying this TCR beta chain. What it binds is not known. This sample was included in a study of CD8 T cells in ankylosing spondylitis. The germline CDR1 and CDR2 sequences are SGHDT and YYEEEE. V lost 3 bases to trimming and J lost 3 bases, with 3 bases between them. CDR3 size: 11 residues. TCRdb fed the 5' RACE reads into MiXCR, producing one record per CDR3 protein. The top ten hold 21% of the sample, which has a few hundred thousand distinct CDR3 sequences, about 11% seen once. Study-level points and caveats: A TCR beta motif of seven or eight highly homologous variants appeared characteristic of ankylosing spondylitis blood. Certain motif variants had earlier been reported in reactive arthritis synovial fluid and blood. Significantly higher representation of disease-linked clones was reported for matched ankylosing spondylitis synovial fluid.

The sequence was obtained from a male donor with ankylosing spondylitis or in good health (not recorded which). Sequencing was done on a sample of blood, either unsorted or a sorted T cell fraction (not recorded which). The genes are TRBV5-6 and TRBJ1-2; D gene ambiguous. CDR3 in amino acids: CASSSDYGYTF. The CDR3 DNA is TGTGCCAGCAGCTCAGACTATGGCTACACCTTC. Using reference TRBV5-6 and TRBJ1-2 for the parts outside the CDR3, the full variable domain is DAGVTQSPTHLIKTRGQQVTLRCSPKSGHDTVSWYQQALGQGPQFIFQYYEEEERQRGNFPDRFSGHQFPNYSSELNVNALLLGDSALYLCASSSDYGYTFGSGTRLTVV.